This T cell receptor beta chain was sequenced during a study of human T cells and chemical hapten exposure. In the study overall: The patients, most of them female, presented with alopecia areata, totalis or universalis. Whole-study findings and limits: TCRs exceeding a frequency of 1 in 1000 stayed unchanged under DPC sensitization.

Worth noting for this clonotype: The antigen is not known.

A single record per CDR3 protein comes from TCRdb applying MiXCR to the RACE reads. Seen here are approximately 260,000 distinct CDR3 sequences, about 8.6% observed once, and the top ten hold over 2%. CDR1 MNHNY and CDR2 SVGAGI come from the germline V gene (reference sequence). The CDR3 extends over 10 amino acids. Trimming removed 7 bases from V and 5 bases from J, with 5 bases in between. Time point in this sample: pre-sensitization, week 0. Documented treatment: therapeutic diphenylcyclopropenone sensitization with weekly scalp DPC. Ahead of each patch test application, blood was drawn. The sample consisted of whole blood, taken in connection with sensitization to the hapten diphenylcyclopropenone (DPC). The TCR was taken from a woman in her forties with alopecia areata. Some clones in this sample may be carry-over from other donors' samples. The chain uses TRBV6-6 and TRBJ1-1, with no clear D. The CDR3 sequence: CASIKTEAFF. The CDR3 DNA is TGTGCCAGCATCAAGACTGAAGCTTTCTTT.